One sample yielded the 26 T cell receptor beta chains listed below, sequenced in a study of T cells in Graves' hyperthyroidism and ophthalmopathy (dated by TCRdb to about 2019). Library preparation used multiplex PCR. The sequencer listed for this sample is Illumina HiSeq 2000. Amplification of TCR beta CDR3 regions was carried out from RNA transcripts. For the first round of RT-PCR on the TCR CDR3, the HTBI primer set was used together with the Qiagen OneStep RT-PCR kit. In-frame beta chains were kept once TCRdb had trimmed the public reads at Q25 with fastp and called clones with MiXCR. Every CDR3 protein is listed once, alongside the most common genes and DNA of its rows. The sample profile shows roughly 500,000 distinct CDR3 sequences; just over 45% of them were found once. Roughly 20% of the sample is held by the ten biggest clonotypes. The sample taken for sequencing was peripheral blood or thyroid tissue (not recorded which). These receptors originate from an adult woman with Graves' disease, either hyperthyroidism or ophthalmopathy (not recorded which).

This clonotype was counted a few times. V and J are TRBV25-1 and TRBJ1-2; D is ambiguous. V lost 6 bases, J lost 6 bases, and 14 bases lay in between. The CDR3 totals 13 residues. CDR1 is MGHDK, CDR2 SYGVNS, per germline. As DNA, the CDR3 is TGTGCCAGCAGGTACGCGAACAGTCATGGCTACACCTTC. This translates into CASRYANSHGYTF.

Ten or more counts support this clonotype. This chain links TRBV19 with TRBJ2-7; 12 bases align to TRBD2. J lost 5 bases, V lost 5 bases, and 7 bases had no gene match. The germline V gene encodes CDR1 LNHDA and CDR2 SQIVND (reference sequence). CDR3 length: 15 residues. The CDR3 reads CASSQTSGSVNEQYF. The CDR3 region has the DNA TGTGCCAGTAGTCAGACTAGCGGGAGTGTGAACGAGCAGTACTTC. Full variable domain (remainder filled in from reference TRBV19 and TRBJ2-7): DGGITQSPKYLFRKEGQNVTLSCEQNLNHDAMYWYRQDPGQGLRLIYYSQIVNDFQKGDIAEGYSVSREKKESFPLTVTSAQKNPTAFYLCASSQTSGSVNEQYFGPGTRLTVT.

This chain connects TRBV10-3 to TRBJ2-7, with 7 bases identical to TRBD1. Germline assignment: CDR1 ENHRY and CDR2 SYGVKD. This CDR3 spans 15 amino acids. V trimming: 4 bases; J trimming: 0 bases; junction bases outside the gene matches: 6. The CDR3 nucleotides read TGTGCCATCAGTGCGGGACAGCGCAGCTCCTACGAGCAGTACTTC. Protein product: CAISAGQRSSYEQYF.

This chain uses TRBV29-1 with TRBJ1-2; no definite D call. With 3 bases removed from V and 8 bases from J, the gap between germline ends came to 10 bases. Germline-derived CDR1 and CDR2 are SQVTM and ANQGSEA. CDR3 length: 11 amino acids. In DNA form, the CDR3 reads TGCAGCGTTGAGTTGGGGAGGGGCTACACCTTC. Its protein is CSVELGRGYTF.

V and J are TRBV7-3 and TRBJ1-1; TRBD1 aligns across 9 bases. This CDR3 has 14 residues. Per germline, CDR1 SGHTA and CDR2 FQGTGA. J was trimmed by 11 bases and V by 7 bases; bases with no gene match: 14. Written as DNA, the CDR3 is TGTGCCAGCAACAGACAGGGGGACAGCAGTGAGGCTTTCTTT. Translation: CASNRQGDSSEAFF. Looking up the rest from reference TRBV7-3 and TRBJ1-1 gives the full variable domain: GAGVSQTPSNKVTEKGKYVELRCDPISGHTALYWYRQSLGQGPEFLIYFQGTGAADDSGLPNDRFFAVRPEGSVSTLKIQRTERGDSAVYLCASNRQGDSSEAFFGQGTRLTVV.

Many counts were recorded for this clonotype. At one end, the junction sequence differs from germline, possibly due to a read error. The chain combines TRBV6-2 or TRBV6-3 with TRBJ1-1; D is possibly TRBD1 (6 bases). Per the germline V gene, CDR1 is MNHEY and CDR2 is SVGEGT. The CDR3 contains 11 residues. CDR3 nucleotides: TGTGCCAGCAGTGGGGGGGGGACACCTCATTTT. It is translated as CASSGGGTPHF.

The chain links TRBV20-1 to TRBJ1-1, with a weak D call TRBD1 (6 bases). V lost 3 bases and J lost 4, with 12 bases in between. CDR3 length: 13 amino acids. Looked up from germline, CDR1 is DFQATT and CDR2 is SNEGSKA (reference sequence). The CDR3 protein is CSARGGGSTEAFF. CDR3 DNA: TGCAGTGCTAGGGGGGGCGGGAGCACTGAAGCTTTCTTT.

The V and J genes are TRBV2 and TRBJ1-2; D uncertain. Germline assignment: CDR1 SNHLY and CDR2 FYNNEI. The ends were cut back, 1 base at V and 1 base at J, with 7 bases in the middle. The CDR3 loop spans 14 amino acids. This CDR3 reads CASSEGQLNYGYTF. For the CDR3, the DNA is TGTGCCAGCAGTGAAGGCCAGCTTAACTATGGCTACACCTTC. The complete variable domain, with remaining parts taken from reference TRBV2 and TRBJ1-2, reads EPEVTQTPSHQVTQMGQEVILRCVPISNHLYFYWYRQILGQKVEFLVSFYNNEISEKSEIFDDQFSVERPDGSNFTLKIRSTKLEDSAMYFCASSEGQLNYGYTFGSGTRLTVV.

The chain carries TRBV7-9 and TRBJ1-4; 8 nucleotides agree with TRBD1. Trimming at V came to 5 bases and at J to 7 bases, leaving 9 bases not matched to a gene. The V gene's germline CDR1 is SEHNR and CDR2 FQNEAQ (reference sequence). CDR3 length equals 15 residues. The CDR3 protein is CASSRTGLAAEKLFF. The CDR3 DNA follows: TGTGCCAGCAGCAGGACAGGGTTGGCGGCTGAAAAACTGTTTTTT.

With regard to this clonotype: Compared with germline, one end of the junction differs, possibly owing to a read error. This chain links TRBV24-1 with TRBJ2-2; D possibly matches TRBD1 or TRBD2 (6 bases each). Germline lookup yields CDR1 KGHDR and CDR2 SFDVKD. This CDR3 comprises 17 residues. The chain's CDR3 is CAASGGRGQLNTGELFF. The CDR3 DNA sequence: TGTGCCGCCAGTGGAGGTCGGGGGCAGTTGAACACCGGGGAGCTGTTTTTT.

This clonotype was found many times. The chain's CDR3 is CASRLTRQGEGYTF. CDR3 sequence (DNA): TGTGCCAGCAGACTTACCCGACAGGGCGAGGGCTACACCTTC. The genes are TRBV2 and TRBJ1-2, with 7 bases that match TRBD1. Germline CDR1 reads SNHLY; CDR2 reads FYNNEI. V lost 6 bases and J lost 8; bases outside the gene matches: 12. The CDR3 sequence is 14 residues long. Combining the CDR3 with reference TRBV2 and TRBJ1-2 gives the whole variable domain EPEVTQTPSHQVTQMGQEVILRCVPISNHLYFYWYRQILGQKVEFLVSFYNNEISEKSEIFDDQFSVERPDGSNFTLKIRSTKLEDSAMYFCASRLTRQGEGYTFGSGTRLTVV.

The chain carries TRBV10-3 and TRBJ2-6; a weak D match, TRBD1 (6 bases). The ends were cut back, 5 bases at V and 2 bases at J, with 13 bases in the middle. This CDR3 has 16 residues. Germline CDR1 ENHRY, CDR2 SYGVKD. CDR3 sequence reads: CAISNDRSPGANVLTF. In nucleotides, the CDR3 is TGTGCCATCAGTAACGACAGGTCCCCTGGGGCCAACGTCCTGACTTTC.

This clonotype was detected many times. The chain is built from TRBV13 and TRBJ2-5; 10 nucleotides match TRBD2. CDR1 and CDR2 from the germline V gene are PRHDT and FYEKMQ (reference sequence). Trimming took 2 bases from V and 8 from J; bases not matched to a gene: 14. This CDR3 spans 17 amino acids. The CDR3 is CASSLLPGLADKRTQYF. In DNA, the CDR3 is TGTGCCAGCAGCTTATTGCCAGGACTAGCGGACAAGAGAACCCAGTACTTC.

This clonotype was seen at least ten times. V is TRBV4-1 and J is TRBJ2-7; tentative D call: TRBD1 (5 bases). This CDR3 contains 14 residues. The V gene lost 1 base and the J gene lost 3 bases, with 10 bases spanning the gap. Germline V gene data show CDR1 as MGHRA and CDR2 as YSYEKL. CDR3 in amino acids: CASSQALRDYEQYF. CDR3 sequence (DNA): TGCGCCAGCAGCCAAGCTCTCAGGGACTACGAGCAGTACTTC.

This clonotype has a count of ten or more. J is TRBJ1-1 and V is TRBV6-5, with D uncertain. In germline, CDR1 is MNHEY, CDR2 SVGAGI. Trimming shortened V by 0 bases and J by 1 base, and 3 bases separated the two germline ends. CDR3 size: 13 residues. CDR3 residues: CASSYSKNTEAFF. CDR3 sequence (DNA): TGTGCCAGCAGTTACTCCAAGAACACTGAAGCTTTCTTT.

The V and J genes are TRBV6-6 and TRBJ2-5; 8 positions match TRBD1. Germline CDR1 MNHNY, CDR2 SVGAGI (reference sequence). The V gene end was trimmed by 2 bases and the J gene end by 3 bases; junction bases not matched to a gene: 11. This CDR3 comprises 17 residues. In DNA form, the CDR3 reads TGTGCCAGCAGTTACGGGGGACAGGCTGGACAGGAAGAGACCCAGTACTTC. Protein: CASSYGGQAGQEETQYF.

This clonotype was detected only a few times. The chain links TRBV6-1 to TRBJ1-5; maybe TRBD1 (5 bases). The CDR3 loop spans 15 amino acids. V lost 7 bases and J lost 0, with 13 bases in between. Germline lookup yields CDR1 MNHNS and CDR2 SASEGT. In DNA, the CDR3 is TGTGCCAGCAAATCAGGGAAGTATAGCAATCAGCCCCAGCATTTT. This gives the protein CASKSGKYSNQPQHF.

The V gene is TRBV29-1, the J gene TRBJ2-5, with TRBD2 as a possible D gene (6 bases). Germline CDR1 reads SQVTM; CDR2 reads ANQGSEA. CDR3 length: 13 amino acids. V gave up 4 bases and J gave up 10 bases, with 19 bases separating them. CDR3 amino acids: CSVGGEGSGIQYF. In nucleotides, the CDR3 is TGCAGCGTTGGGGGCGAGGGTAGCGGCATCCAGTACTTC. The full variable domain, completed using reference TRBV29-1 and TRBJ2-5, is SAVISQKPSRDICQRGTSLTIQCQVDSQVTMMFWYRQQPGQSLTLIATANQGSEATYESGFVIDKFPISRPNLTFSTLTVSNMSPEDSSIYLCSVGGEGSGIQYFGPGTRLLVL.

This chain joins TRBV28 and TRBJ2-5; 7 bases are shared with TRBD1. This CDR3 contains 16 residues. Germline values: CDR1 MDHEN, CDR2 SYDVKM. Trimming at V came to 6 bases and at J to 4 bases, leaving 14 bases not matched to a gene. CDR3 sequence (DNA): TGTGCCAGCAGCGGCTTGACAGGGTCAGAGGGAGAGACCCAGTACTTC. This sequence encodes CASSGLTGSEGETQYF.

CDR3 amino acids: CASSLQGRATEAFF. The CDR3 region has the DNA TGTGCCAGCAGTTTACAGGGGCGGGCCACTGAAGCTTTCTTT. This chain connects TRBV28 to TRBJ1-1, with D tentatively TRBD1 (6 bases). The CDR3 spans 14 residues. Trimming pared 2 bases from V and 4 bases from J, leaving 11 bases between. The germline V gene has CDR1 MDHEN and CDR2 SYDVKM. The variable domain in full, with the rest retrieved from reference TRBV28 and TRBJ1-1, is DVKVTQSSRYLVKRTGEKVFLECVQDMDHENMFWYRQDPGLGLRLIYFSYDVKMKEKGDIPEGYSVSREKKERFSLILESASTNQTSMYLCASSLQGRATEAFFGQGTRLTVV.

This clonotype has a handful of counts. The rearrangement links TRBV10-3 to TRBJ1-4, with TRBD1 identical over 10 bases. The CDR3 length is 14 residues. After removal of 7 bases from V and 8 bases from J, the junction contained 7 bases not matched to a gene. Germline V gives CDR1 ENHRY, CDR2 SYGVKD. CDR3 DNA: TGTGCCATCAAGAACCCGGGACAGGGGGAAAAACTGTTTTTT. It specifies CAIKNPGQGEKLFF.

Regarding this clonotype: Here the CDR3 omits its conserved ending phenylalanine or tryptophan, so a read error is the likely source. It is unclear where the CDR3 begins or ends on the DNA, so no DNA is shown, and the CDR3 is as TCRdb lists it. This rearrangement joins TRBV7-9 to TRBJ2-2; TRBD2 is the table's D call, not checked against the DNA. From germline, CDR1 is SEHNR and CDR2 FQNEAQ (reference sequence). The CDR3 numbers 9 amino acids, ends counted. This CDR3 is CASSSSGLA.

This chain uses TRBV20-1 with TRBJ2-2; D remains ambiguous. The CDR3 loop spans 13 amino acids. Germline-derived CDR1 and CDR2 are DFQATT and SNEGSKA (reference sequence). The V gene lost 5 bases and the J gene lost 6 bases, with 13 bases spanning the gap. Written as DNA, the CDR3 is TGCAGTGCTCGAGGTTACAGTCCCGGGGAGCTGTTTTTT. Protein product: CSARGYSPGELFF.

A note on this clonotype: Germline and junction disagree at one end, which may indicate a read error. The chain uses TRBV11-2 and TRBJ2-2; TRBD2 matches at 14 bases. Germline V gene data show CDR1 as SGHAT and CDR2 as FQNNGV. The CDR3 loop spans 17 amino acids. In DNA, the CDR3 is TGTACCAGCAGCTCGGGACTAGCGGGAGCGCGCACCGGGGAGCTGTTTTTT. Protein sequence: CTSSSGLAGARTGELFF.

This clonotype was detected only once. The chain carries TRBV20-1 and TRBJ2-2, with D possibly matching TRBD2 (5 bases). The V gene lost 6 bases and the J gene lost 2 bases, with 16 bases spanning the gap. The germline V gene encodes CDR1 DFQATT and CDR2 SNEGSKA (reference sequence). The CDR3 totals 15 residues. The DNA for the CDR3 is TGCAGTGCCCCGGTTGGGGAGTTAAACACCGGGGAGCTGTTTTTT. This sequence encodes CSAPVGELNTGELFF.

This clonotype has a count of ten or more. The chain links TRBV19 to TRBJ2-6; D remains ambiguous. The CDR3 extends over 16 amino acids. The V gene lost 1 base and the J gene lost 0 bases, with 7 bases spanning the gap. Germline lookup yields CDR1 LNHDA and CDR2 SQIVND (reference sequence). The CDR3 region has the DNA TGTGCCAGTAGTATAGCGGACGGCTCTGGGGCCAACGTCCTGACTTTC. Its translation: CASSIADGSGANVLTF.